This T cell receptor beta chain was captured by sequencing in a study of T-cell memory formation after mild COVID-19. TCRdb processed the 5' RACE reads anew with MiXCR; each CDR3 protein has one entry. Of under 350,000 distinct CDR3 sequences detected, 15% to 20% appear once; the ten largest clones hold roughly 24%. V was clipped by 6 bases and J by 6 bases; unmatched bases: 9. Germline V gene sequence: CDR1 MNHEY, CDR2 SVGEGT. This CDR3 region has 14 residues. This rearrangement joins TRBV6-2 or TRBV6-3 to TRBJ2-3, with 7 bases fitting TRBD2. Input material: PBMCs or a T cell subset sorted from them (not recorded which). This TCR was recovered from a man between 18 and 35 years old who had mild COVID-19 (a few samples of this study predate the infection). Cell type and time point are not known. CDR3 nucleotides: TGTGCCAGCAGCCAGCGGGGTGACGTTGATACGCAGTATTTT. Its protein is CASSQRGDVDTQYF.